One sample yielded the 16 T cell receptor beta chains listed below, sequenced in a study of T cells after yellow fever vaccination. MiXCR, run by TCRdb on the 5' RACE reads, gives a single entry per CDR3 protein. The sample carries fewer than 350,000 distinct CDR3 sequences, around 4% recorded once. The sample here was PBMCs, taken on the day of the yellow fever booster vaccination. The receptors derive from a man younger than 35 who received the YFV17D yellow fever vaccine.

This clonotype appeared many times. The chain combines TRBV15 with TRBJ1-4; no reliable D call. The CDR3 length is 14 residues. Germline CDR1 LNHNV, CDR2 YYDKDF (reference sequence). Trimming shortened V by 2 bases and J by 7 bases, and 11 bases separated the two germline ends. CDR3 loop: CATSRNAGVEKLFF. The CDR3 coding sequence is TGTGCCACCAGCAGAAACGCTGGGGTTGAAAAACTGTTTTTT.

This clonotype was seen repeatedly, ten times or more. V is TRBV6-2 or TRBV6-3 and J is TRBJ2-1; 8 bases are shared with TRBD1. Looked up from germline, CDR1 is MNHEY and CDR2 is SVGEGT. The CDR3 loop spans 14 amino acids. The trim removed 6 bases at V and 6 bases at J, leaving 7 bases unmatched. The CDR3 region has the DNA TGTGCCAGCAGAACAGGGGGGACCCTCAATGAGCAGTTCTTC. It codes for CASRTGGTLNEQFF.

This clonotype was observed a handful of times. The genes are TRBV28 and TRBJ2-5, with D maybe TRBD2 (7 bases). Trimming took 6 bases from V and 2 from J, leaving 13 bases between them. This CDR3 has 14 amino acids. Germline assignment: CDR1 MDHEN and CDR2 SYDVKM. The CDR3 coding sequence is TGTGCCAGCAGAACGGGGGGCCAACAAGAGACCCAGTACTTC. Encoded protein: CASRTGGQQETQYF.

There are a few counts of this clonotype. The V gene is TRBV20-1, the J gene TRBJ1-2, with D unclear. V was clipped by 6 bases and J by 1 base, with 12 bases between them. CDR1 is DFQATT, CDR2 SNEGSKA, per germline (reference sequence). The CDR3 length is 13 residues. CDR3 amino acids: CSANRGLNYGYTF. CDR3 DNA: TGCAGTGCCAACCGCGGCCTTAACTATGGCTACACCTTC.

This clonotype was detected a few times. The CDR3 is CASRRDTNNQPQHF. In nucleotides, the CDR3 is TGCGCCAGCAGGCGGGACACGAACAATCAGCCCCAGCATTTT. The chain employs TRBV10-2 and TRBJ1-5; D is possibly TRBD1 (6 bases). CDR3 length: 14 residues. The V gene's germline CDR1 is WSHSY and CDR2 SAAADI. Trimming pared 6 bases from V and 3 bases from J, leaving 12 bases between.

This clonotype has at least ten counts. The chain uses TRBV5-1 and TRBJ2-3; 14 nucleotides match TRBD2. After removal of 6 bases from V and 4 bases from J, the junction contained 10 bases not matched to a gene. In germline, CDR1 is SGHRS, CDR2 YFSETQ. The CDR3 is 17 residues long. The CDR3 spells CASTGTSGGSFSDTQYF. DNA for the CDR3: TGCGCCAGCACCGGGACTAGCGGGGGATCTTTCTCAGATACGCAGTATTTT.

In this sample, this clonotype turned up many times. CDR3: CASSSGLAGGIGKGETQYF. In DNA form, the CDR3 reads TGTGCCAGCAGCTCAGGACTAGCGGGGGGGATCGGAAAAGGAGAGACCCAGTACTTC. This chain links TRBV5-4 with TRBJ2-5; 15 bases align to TRBD2. Germline V gene sequence: CDR1 SGHNT, CDR2 YYREEE (reference sequence). V was pared by 3 bases and J by 4 bases, with 13 bases of the junction left unmatched. The CDR3 runs to 19 residues.

In this sample, this clonotype turned up many times. The J gene is TRBJ2-3, the V gene TRBV4-3; 7 bases map to TRBD2. V shed 1 base and J 4 bases; nucleotides not matched to a gene: 8. CDR1 is LGHNA, CDR2 YSLEER, per germline. CDR3 length: 16 amino acids. CDR3 sequence: CASSQGAGELADTQYF. Here the CDR3 DNA reads TGCGCCAGCAGCCAAGGGGCGGGGGAATTGGCAGATACGCAGTATTTT.

This clonotype was detected many times. This chain uses TRBV7-9 with TRBJ1-1; D is possibly TRBD1 (5 bases). Looked up from germline, CDR1 is SEHNR and CDR2 is FQNEAQ (reference sequence). This CDR3 spans 18 amino acids. Trimming shortened V by 5 bases and J by 0 bases, and 22 bases separated the two germline ends. The CDR3 region is CASSPPYLGDGMNTEAFF. The CDR3 nucleotides are TGTGCCAGCAGCCCCCCGTATTTAGGGGACGGGATGAACACTGAAGCTTTCTTT. Full variable domain (rest looked up from reference TRBV7-9 and TRBJ1-1): DTGVSQNPRHKITKRGQNVTFRCDPISEHNRLYWYRQTLGQGPEFLTYFQNEAQLEKSRLLSDRFSAERPKGSFSTLEIQRTEQGDSAMYLCASSPPYLGDGMNTEAFFGQGTRLTVV.

The J gene is TRBJ2-7, the V gene TRBV5-6; D perhaps matches TRBD1 (6 bases). Trimming took 5 bases from V and 6 from J, leaving 18 bases between them. Germline CDR1 reads SGHDT; CDR2 reads YYEEEE. The CDR3 covers 14 residues. Written as DNA, the CDR3 is TGTGCCAGCAGAAGCAGGGGCAGGACTCTCGAGCAGTACGTC. Its protein is CASRSRGRTLEQYV.

This clonotype was counted between two and nine times. V is TRBV12-3 or TRBV12-4 and J is TRBJ2-3; TRBD1 or TRBD2 may be the D gene (6 bases each). The CDR3 contains 14 residues. V was trimmed by 5 bases and J by 4 bases, leaving 13 bases between them. The CDR3 protein is CASSGGTLPDTQYF. The CDR3 DNA reads TGTGCCAGCAGTGGCGGGACACTCCCAGATACGCAGTATTTT.

The chain joins TRBV12-3 or TRBV12-4 to TRBJ1-2; D is ambiguous. This CDR3 has 14 residues. The V end lost 8 bases, the J end lost 4 bases, and 17 bases lay between the germline ends. CDR3: CASALDGGSYGYTF. As DNA, the CDR3 is TGTGCCAGCGCCTTGGACGGCGGGTCCTATGGCTACACCTTC.

This clonotype was picked up many times. The chain combines TRBV2 with TRBJ2-7; possible D gene TRBD1, 6 bases. Per germline, CDR1 SNHLY and CDR2 FYNNEI. Deletions cut 3 bases from V and 2 bases from J, with 17 bases between. There are 16 residues in the CDR3. Written as DNA, the CDR3 is TGTGCCAGCAGTGAGTCGACAGGAATCTTAACCTACGAGCAGTACTTC. This gives the protein CASSESTGILTYEQYF.

The sample holds many counts of this clonotype. V and J are TRBV7-2 and TRBJ2-7, with TRBD1 as a possible D gene (6 bases). Germline V gene lookup returns CDR1 SGHTA and CDR2 FQGNSA. The CDR3 is made up of 16 amino acids. Trimming took off 1 base at V and 0 bases at J, with 13 bases between the two ends. CDR3 in DNA: TGTGCCAGCAGCTTAGGTTCGGACAGATCCTCCTACGAGCAGTACTTC. This translates into CASSLGSDRSSYEQYF.

The table lists this clonotype with many counts. The chain recombines TRBV5-1 with TRBJ2-7; D call uncertain. V was shortened by 4 bases and J by 0 bases, with 11 bases between the two germline ends. CDR3 length: 14 residues. Germline assignment: CDR1 SGHRS and CDR2 YFSETQ. The CDR3 here is CASSKEVGSYEQYF. In DNA form, the CDR3 reads TGCGCCAGCAGCAAGGAAGTAGGCTCCTACGAGCAGTACTTC.

This clonotype was detected once. The chain combines TRBV29-1 with TRBJ2-2; a possible D gene is TRBD2 (5 bases). The germline V gene encodes CDR1 SQVTM and CDR2 ANQGSEA. The V end was cut by 6 bases, the J end by 7 bases, with 9 bases between. The CDR3 runs to 11 residues. The CDR3 DNA follows: TGCAGCGTCCGGGGTAACGGGGAGCTGTTTTTT. Encoded protein: CSVRGNGELFF.